This T cell receptor beta chain was sequenced during a study of T cells in Graves' hyperthyroidism and ophthalmopathy. Study overall: Peripheral blood was acquired at first diagnosis, ahead of any therapy whatsoever.

The table lists this clonotype with a few counts. J gave up 7 bases and V 8 bases, and 6 bases lay outside the gene matches. The CDR3 is made up of 13 amino acids. CDR1 SGHTA and CDR2 FQGTGA come from the germline V gene. Using RNA transcripts as the source, TCR beta CDR3 regions were amplified. HTBI primers were used for first-round RT-PCR of the TCR CDR3. TCRdb redid the calling of the multiplex PCR reads with MiXCR, one entry per CDR3 protein. The repertoire has over 500,000 distinct CDR3 sequences, 16% of them found once; the top ten carry 25% to 35%. Patients having uncontrolled infection, another autoimmune disease, pregnancy or lactation were not included.

The chain joins TRBV7-3 to TRBJ2-1, with 9 bases fitting TRBD2. The sample was blood. The TCR comes from a woman aged 30 to 39 with Graves' ophthalmopathy. The CDR3 region has the DNA TGTGCCAGCGCGGGAGGGCCGAGGAATGAGCAGTTCTTC. Protein sequence: CASAGGPRNEQFF.